These 3 T cell receptor beta chains were all obtained from the same sample, sequenced in a study of shared clonotypes between healthy human individuals. The protocol was immunoSEQ multiplex PCR, while the TCRdb copy is restricted to in-frame clones and leaves out a portion. The sample holds 2 million to 2.5 million clones; 85% to 95% are singletons and the top ten take approximately 0.39%. The sequencing input was naive CD4+ T cells from PBMCs. The subset denotes: CD45RA+ positively selected. Receptors were obtained from a man aged 18 to 35 in good health. Some clones in this sample may be carry-over from other donors' samples.

With regard to this clone: Other DNA sequences within the sample encode an identical CDR3. The chain employs TRBV28 and TRBJ1-2; D is ambiguous. The CDR3 covers 13 residues. From germline, CDR1 is MDHEN and CDR2 SYDVKM. V gave up 5 bases and J gave up 0 bases, with 7 bases separating them. CDR3 nucleotide sequence: TGTGCCAGCAGTACCGGGACTAACTATGGCTACACCTTC. It is translated as CASSTGTNYGYTF.

The gene calls are TRBV9 and TRBJ2-3; TRBD1 agrees at 10 bases. The CDR3 sequence is 16 residues long. Germline-derived CDR1 and CDR2 are SGDLS and YYNGEE. V was clipped by 7 bases and J by 5 bases; unmatched bases: 13. In DNA, the CDR3 is TGTGCCAGCGACAGGGGGCTAGCCTACAACAGAGATACGCAGTATTTT. It encodes CASDRGLAYNRDTQYF.

The chain carries TRBV5-1 and TRBJ2-1; possible D gene TRBD1, 6 bases. Per germline, CDR1 SGHRS and CDR2 YFSETQ. V was cut by 0 bases and J by 3 bases, with 10 bases left in between. The CDR3 covers 15 residues. The CDR3 reads CASSLGTAFYNEQFF. The CDR3 nucleotides are TGCGCCAGCAGCTTGGGGACAGCCTTCTACAATGAGCAGTTCTTC.